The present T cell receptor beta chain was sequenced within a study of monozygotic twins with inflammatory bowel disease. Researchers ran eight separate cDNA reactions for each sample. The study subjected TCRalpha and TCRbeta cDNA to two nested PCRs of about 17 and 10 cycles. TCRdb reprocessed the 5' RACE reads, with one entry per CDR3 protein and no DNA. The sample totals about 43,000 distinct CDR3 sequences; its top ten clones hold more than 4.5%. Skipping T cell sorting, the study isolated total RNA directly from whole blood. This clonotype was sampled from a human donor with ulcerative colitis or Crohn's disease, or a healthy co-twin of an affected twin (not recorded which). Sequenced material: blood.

CDR3 amino acids: CASSLAGGGISYNEQFF. The V call is TRBV12-3 or TRBV12-4, the J call TRBJ2-1; as DNA is missing, the TRBD2 call by TCRdb cannot be tested. The CDR3 consists of 17 residues.